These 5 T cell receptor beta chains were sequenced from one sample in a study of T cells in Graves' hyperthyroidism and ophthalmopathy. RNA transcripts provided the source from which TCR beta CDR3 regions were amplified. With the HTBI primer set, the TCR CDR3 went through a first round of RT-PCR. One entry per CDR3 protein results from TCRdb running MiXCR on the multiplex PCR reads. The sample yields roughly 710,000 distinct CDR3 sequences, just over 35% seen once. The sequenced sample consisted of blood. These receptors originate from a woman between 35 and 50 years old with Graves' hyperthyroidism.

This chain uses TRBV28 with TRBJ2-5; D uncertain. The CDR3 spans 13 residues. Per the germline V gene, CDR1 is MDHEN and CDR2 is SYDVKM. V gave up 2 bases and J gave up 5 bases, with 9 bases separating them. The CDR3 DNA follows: TGTGCCAGCAGTTTACAGTCCCCGGAGACCCAGTACTTC. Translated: CASSLQSPETQYF.

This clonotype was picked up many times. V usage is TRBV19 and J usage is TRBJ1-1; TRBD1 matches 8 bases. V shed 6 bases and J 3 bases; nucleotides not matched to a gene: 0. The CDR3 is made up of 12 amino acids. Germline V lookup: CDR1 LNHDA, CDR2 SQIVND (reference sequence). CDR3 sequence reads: CASRTGDTEAFF. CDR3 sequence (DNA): TGTGCCAGTAGGACAGGGGACACTGAAGCTTTCTTT.

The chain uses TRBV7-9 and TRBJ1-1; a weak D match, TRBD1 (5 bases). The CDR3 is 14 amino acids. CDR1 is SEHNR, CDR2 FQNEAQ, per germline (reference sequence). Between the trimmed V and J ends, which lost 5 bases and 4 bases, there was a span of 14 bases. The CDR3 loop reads CASSPGVRSTEAFF. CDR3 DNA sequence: TGTGCCAGCAGCCCGGGGGTTCGGAGCACTGAAGCTTTCTTT.

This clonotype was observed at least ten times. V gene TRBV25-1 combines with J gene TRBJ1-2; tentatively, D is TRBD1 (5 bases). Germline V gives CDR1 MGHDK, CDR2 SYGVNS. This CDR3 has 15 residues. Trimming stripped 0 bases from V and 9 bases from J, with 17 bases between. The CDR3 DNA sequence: TGTGCCAGCAGTGAATATCGACAGTCGCAGGCTAGCTACACCTTC. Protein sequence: CASSEYRQSQASYTF.

The CDR3 loop reads CASSPSRGGEGGYTF. The CDR3 region has the DNA TGCGCCAGCAGCCCTAGTAGGGGGGGCGAAGGAGGCTACACCTTC. This chain connects TRBV5-1 to TRBJ1-2, with D possibly TRBD1 on 6 matching bases. V lost 4 bases, J lost 8 bases, and 21 bases lay in between. The CDR3 has 15 residues. Germline-derived CDR1 and CDR2 are SGHRS and YFSETQ.